This T cell receptor beta chain was observed in a study of Ad26.COV2.S vaccination and SARS-CoV-2 variants. Background on the study: Ad26.COV2.S was injected intramuscularly once or twice, 56 days apart.

Treatment here: some 19 received Ad26.COV2.S at low or high dose, single or two shots; several received placebo; per-sample allocation not given. Sampling occurred on day 63 after the first vaccine or placebo injection. The vaccine antigen was prefusion-stabilized Wuhan SARS-CoV-2 spike. This CDR3 region has 13 residues. The germline V and J ends were trimmed by 10 bases and 2 bases, with 14 bases remaining between them. The germline gives CDR1 LGHDT, CDR2 YNNKEL (reference sequence). The repertoire was sequenced with immunoSEQ multiplex PCR; TCRdb's copy has only in-frame clones and lacks some. Among some 520,000 clones listed, 87% were seen once.

This clonotype originated in a person between 18 and 65 years old who received the Ad26.COV2.S COVID-19 vaccine or a placebo. The chain has TRBV3-1 (or the pseudogene TRBV3-2) and TRBJ2-5, with TRBD1 as a possible D gene (6 bases). The specimen comprised peripheral blood, sampled in a trial of Ad26.COV2.S vaccine versus placebo. The CDR3 protein is CATVGQIQETQYF. DNA of the CDR3: TGTGCCACCGTCGGACAGATACAAGAGACCCAGTACTTC.